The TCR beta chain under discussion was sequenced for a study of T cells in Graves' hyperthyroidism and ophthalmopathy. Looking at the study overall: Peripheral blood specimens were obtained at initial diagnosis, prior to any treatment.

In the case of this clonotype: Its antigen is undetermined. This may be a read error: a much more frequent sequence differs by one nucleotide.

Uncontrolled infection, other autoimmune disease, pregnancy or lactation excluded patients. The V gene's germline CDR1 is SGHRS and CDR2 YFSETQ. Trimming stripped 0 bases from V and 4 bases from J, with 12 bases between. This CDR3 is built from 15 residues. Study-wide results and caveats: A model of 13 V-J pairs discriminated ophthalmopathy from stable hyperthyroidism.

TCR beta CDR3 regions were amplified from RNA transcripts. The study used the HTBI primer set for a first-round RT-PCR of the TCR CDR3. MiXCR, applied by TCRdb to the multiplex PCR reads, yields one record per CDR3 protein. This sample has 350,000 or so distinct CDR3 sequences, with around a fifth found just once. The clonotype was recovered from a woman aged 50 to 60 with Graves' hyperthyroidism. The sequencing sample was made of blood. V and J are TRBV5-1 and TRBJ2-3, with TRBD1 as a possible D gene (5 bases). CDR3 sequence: CASSLGQRIADTQYF. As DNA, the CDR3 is TGCGCCAGCAGCTTGGGACAGAGGATTGCAGATACGCAGTATTTT.